Given below is one T cell receptor beta chain in context. Generated by immunoSEQ multiplex PCR, the TCRdb table keeps only in-frame clones and is missing some. The top ten hold about 0.39% of the sample, which has 2 million to 2.5 million clones, more than 85% seen once. Every one of the donors was a Caucasian adult that lived in Nashville, Tennessee. The V segment lost 2 bases and the J segment 2 bases; nucleotides outside the gene matches: 5. Germline lookup yields CDR1 KGHSH and CDR2 LQKENI. This CDR3 is built from 16 residues. The data are from a study of shared clonotypes between healthy human individuals.

The V and J genes are TRBV18 and TRBJ2-2; 7 nucleotides line up with TRBD2. Input material: naive CD4+ T cells from PBMCs. Subset specified: CD45RA+ positively selected. The receptor was isolated from a man younger than 35 in good health. Some clones in this sample may be carry-over from other donors' samples. CDR3 amino acids: CASSPLAGVNTGELFF. In DNA, the CDR3 is TGTGCCAGCTCACCATTGGCGGGAGTAAACACCGGGGAGCTGTTTTTT.